These 10 T cell receptor beta chains were sequenced from one sample in a study of CD8+ T cells in alopecia areata. The authors extracted RNA and reverse transcribed it into cDNA as the sequencing template. The data were produced by immunoSEQ multiplex PCR, yet TCRdb's version contains in-frame clones alone and is incomplete. The data hold about 290,000 clones, with 58% observed a single time. As to treatment: oral pan-JAK inhibitor, 5-10 mg twice daily. The sample in question was CD4+ T cells sorted from blood, obtained at week 24, from a patient treated with tofacitinib. The receptors derive from a human donor with alopecia areata.

This chain joins TRBV27 and TRBJ1-2; D is possibly TRBD1 (6 bases). Germline V lookup: CDR1 MNHEY, CDR2 SMNVEV (reference sequence). The CDR3 runs 12 residues. V was cut by 5 bases and J by 10 bases, with 14 bases left in between. Here the CDR3 DNA reads TGTGCCAGCAGTCCCCTACAGGGTTACTACACCTTC. Translation: CASSPLQGYYTF.

The rearrangement links TRBV28 to TRBJ1-2; TRBD1 aligns across 7 bases. The CDR3 sequence is 15 residues long. J lost 2 bases, V lost 6 bases, and 9 bases had no gene match. The germline gives CDR1 MDHEN, CDR2 SYDVKM. CDR3 DNA sequence: TGTGCCAGCAGAGCGGGAGGGGGCGCAAACTATGGCTACACCTTC. Translating it yields CASRAGGGANYGYTF.

This sequence joins TRBV29-1 and TRBJ1-1; the D is unclear. This CDR3 is built from 12 residues. Per the germline V gene, CDR1 is SQVTM and CDR2 is ANQGSEA. Trimming stripped 4 bases from V and 8 bases from J, with 14 bases between. The CDR3 bases are TGCAGCGTTGGCGCCTGGACCCTGGAAGCTTTCTTT. It encodes CSVGAWTLEAFF.

The table lists this clone with a few counts. The chain carries TRBV7-8 and TRBJ1-1; D is unclear. The CDR3 totals 13 residues. Germline lookup yields CDR1 SGHVS and CDR2 FQNEAQ. The V gene lost 1 base and the J gene lost 4 bases, with 7 bases spanning the gap. The CDR3 loop reads CASSLESGTEAFF. CDR3 sequence (DNA): TGTGCCAGCAGCTTAGAAAGTGGCACTGAAGCTTTCTTT. Full variable domain (remainder filled in from reference TRBV7-8 and TRBJ1-1): GAGVSQSPRYKVAKRGQDVALRCDPISGHVSLFWYQQALGQGPEFLTYFQNEAQLDKSGLPSDRFFAERPEGSVSTLKIQRTQQEDSAVYLCASSLESGTEAFFGQGTRLTVV.

The genes are TRBV4-1 and TRBJ1-5; 7 bases agree with TRBD1. This CDR3 has 15 residues. In germline, CDR1 is MGHRA, CDR2 YSYEKL. Trimming took 4 bases from V and 4 from J; bases not matched to a gene: 7. CDR3 coding DNA: TGCGCCAGCAGCCCAGACAGGGTTACGAATCAGCCCCAGCATTTT. Protein: CASSPDRVTNQPQHF.

The chain couples TRBV30 to TRBJ1-6; D perhaps matches TRBD1 (5 bases). The CDR3 runs 11 residues. V gave up 7 bases and J gave up 9 bases, with 10 bases separating them. Germline CDR1 and CDR2: GTSNPN and SVGIG (reference sequence). This CDR3 is CASGRSSPLHF. CDR3 bases: TGTGCCTCGGGACGGTCTTCACCCCTCCACTTT. Full variable domain (outside the CDR3, taken from reference TRBV30 and TRBJ1-6): SQTIHQWPATLVQPVGSPLSLECTVEGTSNPNLYWYRQAAGRGLQLLFYSVGIGQISSEVPQNLSASRPQDRQFILSSKKLLLSDSGFYLCASGRSSPLHFGNGTRLTVT.

The V call is TRBV11-2, the J call TRBJ2-1; D is unclear. The CDR3 extends over 13 amino acids. Germline CDR1 and CDR2: SGHAT and FQNNGV. V lost 5 bases, J lost 9 bases, and 14 bases lay in between. DNA of the CDR3: TGTGCCAGCAGCCTTGACTTTACAATTGAGCAGTTCTTC. Protein: CASSLDFTIEQFF.

The chain uses TRBV5-4 and TRBJ2-7; D is possibly TRBD2 (5 bases). Germline V gene lookup returns CDR1 SGHNT and CDR2 YYREEE (reference sequence). Trimming cost V 4 bases and J 7 bases, with 21 bases left between them. This CDR3 is 15 amino acids long. The CDR3 nucleotides read TGTGCCAGCAGCCGAGAGGGCAGCGCCAGAGGGGAGCAGTACTTC. It translates to CASSREGSARGEQYF. Complete variable domain (other parts from reference TRBV5-4 and TRBJ2-7): ETGVTQSPTHLIKTRGQQVTLRCSSQSGHNTVSWYQQALGQGPQFIFQYYREEENGRGNFPPRFSGLQFPNYSSELNVNALELDDSALYLCASSREGSARGEQYFGPGTRLTVT.

The rearrangement links TRBV7-9 to TRBJ2-1, with 7 nucleotides matching TRBD2. V dropped 5 bases and J dropped 0; count of bases not matched to a gene: 10. The CDR3 is made up of 17 amino acids. The germline V gene has CDR1 SEHNR and CDR2 FQNEAQ (reference sequence). CDR3 nucleotides: TGTGCCAGCAGCGGCCGGACGGGGGGAATCTCCTACAATGAGCAGTTCTTC. It specifies CASSGRTGGISYNEQFF.

This clone was seen many times. The chain carries TRBV6-5 and TRBJ2-6, with D unresolved. Germline V gives CDR1 MNHEY, CDR2 SVGAGI. V lost 0 bases and J 4 bases, leaving 4 bases between the germline ends. The CDR3 totals 14 residues. The CDR3 is CASSYSVGANVLTF. CDR3 nucleotides: TGTGCCAGCAGTTACTCGGTCGGGGCCAACGTCCTGACTTTC.